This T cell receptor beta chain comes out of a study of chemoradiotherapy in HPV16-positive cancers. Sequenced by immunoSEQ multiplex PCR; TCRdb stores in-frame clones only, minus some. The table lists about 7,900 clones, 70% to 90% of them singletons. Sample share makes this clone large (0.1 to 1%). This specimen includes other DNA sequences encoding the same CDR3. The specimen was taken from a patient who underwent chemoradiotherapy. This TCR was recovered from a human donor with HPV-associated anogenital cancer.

CDR3 in amino acids: CASSLRRAEAFF. As DNA, the CDR3 is TGTGCCAGCAGTCTACGGCGCGCTGAAGCTTTCTTT. The chain carries TRBV28 and TRBJ1-1; D not resolved. The ends were cut back, 5 bases at V and 6 bases at J, with 10 bases in the middle. CDR1 and CDR2 from the germline V gene are MDHEN and SYDVKM. This CDR3 contains 12 residues. Variable domain in full (rest from reference TRBV28 and TRBJ1-1): DVKVTQSSRYLVKRTGEKVFLECVQDMDHENMFWYRQDPGLGLRLIYFSYDVKMKEKGDIPEGYSVSREKKERFSLILESASTNQTSMYLCASSLRRAEAFFGQGTRLTVV.